These 7 T cell receptor beta chains were sequenced from one sample in a study of cytomegalovirus exposure and HLA in healthy donors. Primers: 60 Vbeta forward and 13 Jbeta reverse. Generated by immunoSEQ multiplex PCR, the TCRdb table keeps only in-frame clones and is missing some. This table has about 160,000 clones, around 84% appearing once. Sequencing was done on a sample of PBMCs. The origin of the receptors is a boy aged 2 to 9 in good health and CMV-seronegative.

As to this clone: The junction and the germline gene differ at one end; a read error may be behind it. The rearrangement uses TRBV5-4 and TRBJ1-1; possible D gene TRBD1, 6 bases. CDR1 is SGHNT, CDR2 YYREEE, per germline (reference sequence). CDR3 length: 16 residues. The CDR3 protein is CASSLGGQRRRTEAFF. CDR3 nucleotides: TGTGCCAGCAGCTTGGGGGGGCAAAGACGTAGGACTGAAGCTTTTTTT.

For this clone: At one end, the junction sequence differs from germline, possibly due to a read error. The chain employs TRBV7-9 and TRBJ1-4; TRBD1 is a possible D gene (5 bases). Germline-derived CDR1 and CDR2 are SEHNR and FQNEAQ (reference sequence). The CDR3 sequence is 11 residues long. CDR3 residues: CASSSETARVF. Written as DNA, the CDR3 is TGTGCCAGCAGCTCTGAGACAGCTAGAGTTTTT.

The chain combines TRBV7-3 with TRBJ1-1, with D possibly being TRBD1 (5 bases). V lost 3 bases and J lost 3, with 11 bases in between. The CDR3 contains 14 residues. Germline loops: CDR1 SGHTA, CDR2 FQGTGA. This CDR3 reads CASSFGGGDTEAFF. The CDR3 nucleotides read TGTGCCAGCAGCTTCGGAGGAGGGGACACTGAAGCTTTCTTT.

The J gene is TRBJ2-3, the V gene TRBV2; 14 positions agree with TRBD2. The CDR3 runs 18 residues. V lost 2 bases, J lost 3 bases, and 7 bases stayed unmatched. Germline values: CDR1 SNHLY, CDR2 FYNNEI. The chain's CDR3 is CASSENGLAGGRTDTQYF. CDR3 in DNA: TGTGCCAGCAGTGAAAACGGACTAGCGGGGGGCCGGACAGATACGCAGTATTTT.

The rearrangement uses TRBV5-4 and TRBJ2-1, with unresolved D. This CDR3 comprises 15 residues. Per germline, CDR1 SGHNT and CDR2 YYREEE (reference sequence). The ends were cut back, 0 bases at V and 0 bases at J, with 7 bases in the middle. CDR3 sequence reads: CASSLVESSYNEQFF. The CDR3 DNA is TGTGCCAGCAGCTTGGTGGAGAGCTCCTACAATGAGCAGTTCTTC.

This clone was counted a single time. The chain joins TRBV28 to TRBJ2-7; the match to TRBD2 covers 12 bases. The length of the CDR3 is 15 residues. V was pared by 6 bases and J by 0 bases, with 3 bases of the junction left unmatched. The V gene's germline CDR1 is MDHEN and CDR2 SYDVKM. The CDR3 loop is CASSLTSGSSYEQYF. As DNA, the CDR3 is TGTGCCAGCAGCCTGACTAGCGGGAGCTCCTACGAGCAGTACTTC.

This chain joins TRBV28 and TRBJ2-7; 7 bases line up with TRBD1. CDR1 and CDR2 (germline): MDHEN, SYDVKM. The length of the CDR3 is 14 residues. V lost 11 bases to trimming and J lost 9 bases; unmatched junction nucleotides: 19. The CDR3 is CAVQGQPEALRQYF. Written as DNA, the CDR3 is TGTGCCGTTCAGGGACAGCCAGAGGCGTTAAGGCAGTACTTC.